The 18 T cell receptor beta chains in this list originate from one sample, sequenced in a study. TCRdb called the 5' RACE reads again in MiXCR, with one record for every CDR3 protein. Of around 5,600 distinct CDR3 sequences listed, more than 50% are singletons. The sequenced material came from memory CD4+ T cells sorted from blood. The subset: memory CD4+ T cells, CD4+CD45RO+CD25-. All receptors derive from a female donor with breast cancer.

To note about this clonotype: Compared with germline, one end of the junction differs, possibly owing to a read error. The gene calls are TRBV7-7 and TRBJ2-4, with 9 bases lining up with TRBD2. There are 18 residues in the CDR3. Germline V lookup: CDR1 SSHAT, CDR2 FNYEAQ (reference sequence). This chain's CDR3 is CASSLEVLAGRHKNIQYF. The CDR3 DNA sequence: TGTGCTAGCAGCTTAGAGGTTCTAGCGGGAAGACACAAAAACATTCAGTACTTC. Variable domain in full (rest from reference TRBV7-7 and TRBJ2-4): GAGVSQSPRYKVTKRGQDVTLRCDPISSHATLYWYQQALGQGPEFLTYFNYEAQPDKSGLPSDRFSAERPEGSISTLTIQRTEQRDSAMYRCASSLEVLAGRHKNIQYFGAGTRLSVL.

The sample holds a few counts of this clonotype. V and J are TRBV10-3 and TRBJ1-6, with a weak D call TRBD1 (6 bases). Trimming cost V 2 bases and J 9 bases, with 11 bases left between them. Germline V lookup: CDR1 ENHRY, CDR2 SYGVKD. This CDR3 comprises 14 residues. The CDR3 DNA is TGTGCCATCAGTGAGGGACAGACGGGTTCACCCCTCCACTTT. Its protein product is CAISEGQTGSPLHF.

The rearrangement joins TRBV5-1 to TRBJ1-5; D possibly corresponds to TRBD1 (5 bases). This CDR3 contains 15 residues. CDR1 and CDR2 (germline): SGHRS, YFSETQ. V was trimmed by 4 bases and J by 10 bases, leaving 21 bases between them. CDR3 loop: CASSLSGTSQGPQHF. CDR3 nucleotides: TGCGCCAGCAGCCTCTCCGGGACCAGCCAAGGACCCCAGCATTTT.

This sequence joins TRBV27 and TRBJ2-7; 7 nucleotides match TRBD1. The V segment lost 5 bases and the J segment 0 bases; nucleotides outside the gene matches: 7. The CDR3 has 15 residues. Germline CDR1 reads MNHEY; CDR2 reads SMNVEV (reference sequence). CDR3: CASSIRQGNSYEQYF. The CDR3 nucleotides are TGTGCCAGCAGTATCAGACAGGGAAACTCCTACGAGCAGTACTTC.

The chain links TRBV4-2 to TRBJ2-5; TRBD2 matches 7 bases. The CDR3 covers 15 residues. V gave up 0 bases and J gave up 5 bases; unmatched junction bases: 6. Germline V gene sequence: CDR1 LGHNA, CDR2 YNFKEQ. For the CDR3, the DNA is TGTGCCAGCAGCCAAGAGGGACTAACTGAGGAGACCCAGTACTTC. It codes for CASSQEGLTEETQYF.

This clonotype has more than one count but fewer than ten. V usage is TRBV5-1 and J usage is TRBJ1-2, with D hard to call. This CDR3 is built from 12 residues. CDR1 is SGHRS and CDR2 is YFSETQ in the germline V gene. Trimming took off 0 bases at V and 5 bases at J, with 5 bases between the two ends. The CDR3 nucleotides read TGCGCCAGCAGCTTGGAGGCTTATGGCTACACCTTC. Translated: CASSLEAYGYTF.

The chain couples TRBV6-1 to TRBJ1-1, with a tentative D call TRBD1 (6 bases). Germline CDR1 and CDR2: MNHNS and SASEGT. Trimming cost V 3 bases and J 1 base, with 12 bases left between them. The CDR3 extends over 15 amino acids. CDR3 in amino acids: CASSEGAGANTEAFF. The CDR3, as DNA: TGTGCCAGCAGTGAGGGGGCCGGGGCGAACACTGAAGCTTTCTTT.

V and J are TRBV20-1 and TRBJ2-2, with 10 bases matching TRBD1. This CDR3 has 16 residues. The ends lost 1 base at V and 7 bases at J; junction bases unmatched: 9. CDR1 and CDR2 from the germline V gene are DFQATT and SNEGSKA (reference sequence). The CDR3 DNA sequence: TGCAGTGCTAGAGTGACAGGGGGCGCCCCGGTCGGGGAGCTGTTTTTT. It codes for CSARVTGGAPVGELFF.

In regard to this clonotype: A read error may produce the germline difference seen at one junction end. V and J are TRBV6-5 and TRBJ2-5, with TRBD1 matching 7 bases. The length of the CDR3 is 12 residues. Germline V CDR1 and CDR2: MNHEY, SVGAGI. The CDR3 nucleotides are TGTGCCCGCAGACGGGACAGAGAGACCCAGTACTTC. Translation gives CARRRDRETQYF.

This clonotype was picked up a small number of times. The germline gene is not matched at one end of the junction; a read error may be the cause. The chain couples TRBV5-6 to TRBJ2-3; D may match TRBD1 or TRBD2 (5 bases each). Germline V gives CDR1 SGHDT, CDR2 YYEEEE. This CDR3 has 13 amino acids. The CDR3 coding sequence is TGTGCCAGTAGCTTGGGACCGGCAGATACGCAGTATTTT. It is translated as CASSLGPADTQYF.

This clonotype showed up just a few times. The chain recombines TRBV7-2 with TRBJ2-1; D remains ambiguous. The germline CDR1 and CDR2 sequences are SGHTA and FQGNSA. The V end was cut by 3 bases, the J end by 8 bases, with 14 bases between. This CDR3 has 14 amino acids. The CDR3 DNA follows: TGTGCCAGCAGCTTGGGCTCAGGTTGGGATGAGCAGTTCTTC. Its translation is CASSLGSGWDEQFF.

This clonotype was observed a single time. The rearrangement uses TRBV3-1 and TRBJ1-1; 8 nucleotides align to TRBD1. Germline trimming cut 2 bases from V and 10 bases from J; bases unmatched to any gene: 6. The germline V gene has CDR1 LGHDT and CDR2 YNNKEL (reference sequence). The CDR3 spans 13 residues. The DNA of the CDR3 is TGTGCCAGCAGCCAACGGTACAGGGGGAGAGCTTTCTTT. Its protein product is CASSQRYRGRAFF.

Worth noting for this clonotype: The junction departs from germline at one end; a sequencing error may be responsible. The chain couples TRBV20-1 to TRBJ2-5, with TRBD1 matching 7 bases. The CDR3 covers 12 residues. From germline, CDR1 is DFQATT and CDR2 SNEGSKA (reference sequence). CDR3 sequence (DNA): TGCAGTGCCCAGACAGGGTCAGAGACCCAATACTTC. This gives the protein CSAQTGSETQYF.

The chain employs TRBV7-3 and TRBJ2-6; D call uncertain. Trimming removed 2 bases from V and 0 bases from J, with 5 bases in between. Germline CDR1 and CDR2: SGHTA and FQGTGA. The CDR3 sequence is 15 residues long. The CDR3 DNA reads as TGTGCCAGCAGCTTAGGCCTCTCTGGGGCCAACGTCCTGACTTTC. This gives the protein CASSLGLSGANVLTF.

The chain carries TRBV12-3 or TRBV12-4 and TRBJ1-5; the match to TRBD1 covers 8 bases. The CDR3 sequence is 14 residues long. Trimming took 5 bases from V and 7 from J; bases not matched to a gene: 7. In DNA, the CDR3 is TGTGCCAGCAGTGGACAGGGAGAGTGGCAGCCCCAGCATTTT. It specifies CASSGQGEWQPQHF.

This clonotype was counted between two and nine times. The CDR3 nucleotides are TGCAGTGCGAAGGGAACGGGACATACGCAGTATTTT. It encodes CSAKGTGHTQYF. This chain joins TRBV20-1 and TRBJ2-3; D is possibly TRBD1 or TRBD2 (5 bases each). Germline loops: CDR1 DFQATT, CDR2 SNEGSKA (reference sequence). The CDR3 spans 12 residues. The ends were cut back, 6 bases at V and 7 bases at J, with 14 bases in the middle.

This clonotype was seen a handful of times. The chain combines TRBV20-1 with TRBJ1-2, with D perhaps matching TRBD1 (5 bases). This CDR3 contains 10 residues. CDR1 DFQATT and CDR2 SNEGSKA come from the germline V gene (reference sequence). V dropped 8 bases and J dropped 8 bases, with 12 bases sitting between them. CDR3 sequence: CSSPDRGYTF. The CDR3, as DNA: TGCAGTTCGCCAGACAGAGGCTACACCTTC.

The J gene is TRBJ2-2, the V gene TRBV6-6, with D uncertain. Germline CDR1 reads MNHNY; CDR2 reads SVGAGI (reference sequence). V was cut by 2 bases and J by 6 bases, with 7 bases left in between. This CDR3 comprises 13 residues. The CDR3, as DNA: TGTGCCAGCAGTTACAAAGGGTCCGGGGAGCTGTTTTTT. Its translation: CASSYKGSGELFF.